This T cell receptor beta chain was found in a study of T cell repertoires in cytomegalovirus infection. Study as a whole: The public TCR beta signatures pointed to both CMV infection and matching HLA type. Regarding the study as a whole: CMV-specific TCR beta clonotypes restricted by HLA-C dominated the ex vivo response.

A note on this clonotype: Its antigen is undetermined.

V lost 0 bases and J lost 5, with 27 bases in between. The CDR3 covers 19 residues. Germline V gives CDR1 DFQATT, CDR2 SNEGSKA (reference sequence). TCRdb re-derived calls from the reads in MiXCR, one entry per CDR3 protein. Among some 600,000 distinct CDR3 sequences listed, less than 25% were seen once. This receptor was obtained from a human donor in good health (CMV status not recorded). Some clones in this sample may be carry-over from other donors' samples. Sequenced: CD8+ T cells from PBMCs. The chain couples TRBV20-1 to TRBJ2-3; D gene unclear. The CDR3, as DNA: TGCAGTGCTAGAGAGCACCTATGGGTAGGGCTCAACGAGATAGATACGCAGTATTTT. It yields the protein CSAREHLWVGLNEIDTQYF.